Listed below are T cell receptor beta chains from one sample, sequenced in a study of T-cell memory formation after mild COVID-19. TCRdb called the 5' RACE reads again in MiXCR, with one record for every CDR3 protein. The top ten clones hold under 15% of a sample with approximately 580,000 distinct CDR3 sequences, about a fifth of them seen once. The sample comprised PBMCs or a T cell subset sorted from them (not recorded which). The origin of the receptors is an adult woman who had mild COVID-19 (a few samples of this study predate the infection). Cell type and time point are not known. The CDR3 runs from the conserved cysteine through the conserved F or W. A D gene is named only where the DNA matches it firmly. The size of a clone is reported for some rows only, either as once, few or many, or as a class for expanded clones.

D gene: NA
J gene: TRBJ2-7
V gene: TRBV27
clone size: few
CDR3 protein: CASNRDGGSYEQYF
CDR3 DNA: TGTGCCAGCAACCGGGACGGGGGCTCCTACGAGCAGTACTTC

D gene: NA
J gene: TRBJ1-3
V gene: TRBV7-9
clone size: NA
CDR3 protein: CASSPQATIYF
CDR3 DNA: TGTGCCAGCAGCCCTCAGGCCACCATATATTTT

D gene: TRBD1
J gene: TRBJ2-2
V gene: TRBV12-3/TRBV12-4
clone size: NA
CDR3 protein: CASSLRWPGGFGELFF
CDR3 DNA: TGTGCCAGCAGTTTACGGTGGCCAGGGGGCTTCGGGGAGCTGTTTTTT

D gene: TRBD1
J gene: TRBJ1-1
V gene: TRBV25-1
clone size: NA
CDR3 protein: CASRGQGKGTEAFF
CDR3 DNA: TGTGCCAGCAGGGGACAGGGGAAGGGAACTGAAGCTTTCTTT

D gene: TRBD1
J gene: TRBJ2-5
V gene: TRBV15
clone size: few
CDR3 protein: CATSRGGTGAETQYF
CDR3 DNA: TGTGCCACCAGCAGAGGAGGGACAGGAGCAGAGACCCAGTACTTC

D gene: TRBD1
J gene: TRBJ2-1
V gene: TRBV5-6
clone size: few
CDR3 protein: CASLKKTGTGIDEQFF
CDR3 DNA: TGTGCCAGCTTAAAAAAGACCGGGACAGGGATCGATGAGCAGTTCTTC

D gene: TRBD2
J gene: TRBJ2-1
V gene: TRBV5-4
clone size: NA
CDR3 protein: CASSFRLAGWEFF
CDR3 DNA: TGTGCCAGCAGCTTTCGGCTAGCGGGATGGGAGTTCTTC

D gene: TRBD2
J gene: TRBJ2-7
V gene: TRBV7-9
clone size: few
CDR3 protein: CASSPGLALHEQYF
CDR3 DNA: TGTGCCAGCAGCCCGGGACTAGCGTTACACGAGCAGTACTTC

D gene: NA
J gene: TRBJ2-7
V gene: TRBV14
clone size: NA
CDR3 protein: CASSQDLTGSPQYF
CDR3 DNA: TGTGCCAGCAGCCAAGATCTCACAGGTAGCCCGCAGTACTTC

D gene: NA
J gene: TRBJ2-2
V gene: TRBV3-1
clone size: few
CDR3 protein: CASGISTNTGELFF
CDR3 DNA: TGTGCCAGCGGGATTAGCACTAACACCGGGGAGCTGTTTTTT

D gene: NA
J gene: TRBJ1-1
V gene: TRBV7-2
clone size: few
CDR3 protein: CASSLGGGLPTEAFF
CDR3 DNA: TGTGCCAGCAGCTTAGGCGGGGGGCTACCGACTGAAGCTTTCTTT

D gene: TRBD1
J gene: TRBJ2-3
V gene: TRBV6-5
clone size: NA
CDR3 protein: CASSYSTFTGTGVLSSQYF
CDR3 DNA: TGTGCCAGCAGTTACTCGACCTTTACCGGGACAGGGGTCCTCTCATCGCAGTATTTT

D gene: TRBD1
J gene: TRBJ2-3
V gene: TRBV20-1
clone size: NA
CDR3 protein: CSARVGTAVDTQYF
CDR3 DNA: TGCAGTGCTAGAGTAGGGACAGCAGTCGATACGCAGTATTTT

D gene: NA
J gene: TRBJ1-5
V gene: TRBV7-2
clone size: NA
CDR3 protein: CASSSFGGYSNQPQHF
CDR3 DNA: TGTGCCAGCAGCAGCTTCGGGGGATATAGCAATCAGCCCCAGCATTTT

D gene: NA
J gene: TRBJ2-7
V gene: TRBV20-1
clone size: NA
CDR3 protein: CSARDPLLGSYEQYF
CDR3 DNA: TGCAGTGCTAGAGATCCCCTCTTGGGCTCCTACGAGCAGTACTTC

D gene: TRBD1
J gene: TRBJ2-7
V gene: TRBV4-3
clone size: once
CDR3 protein: CASSQDSGTGIHEQYF
CDR3 DNA: TGCGCCAGCAGCCAAGATTCGGGGACAGGAATCCACGAGCAGTACTTC

D gene: TRBD1
J gene: TRBJ1-3
V gene: TRBV12-3/TRBV12-4
clone size: NA
CDR3 protein: CASRGTGGNTIYF
CDR3 DNA: TGTGCCAGCAGAGGGACAGGGGGAAACACCATATATTTT

D gene: NA
J gene: TRBJ2-5
V gene: TRBV5-1
clone size: many
CDR3 protein: CASSPGGAQETQYF
CDR3 DNA: TGCGCCAGCAGCCCTGGTGGGGCTCAAGAGACCCAGTACTTC

D gene: TRBD2
J gene: TRBJ2-1
V gene: TRBV19
clone size: few
CDR3 protein: CASSIGALAGVGNEQFF
CDR3 DNA: TGTGCCAGTAGTATAGGGGCCCTAGCGGGAGTGGGCAATGAGCAGTTCTTC

D gene: TRBD1
J gene: TRBJ2-7
V gene: TRBV11-2
clone size: NA
CDR3 protein: CASSSRLGGRDRGSYEQYF
CDR3 DNA: TGTGCCAGCAGCTCCCGCTTAGGGGGCCGGGACAGGGGATCCTACGAGCAGTACTTC

D gene: NA
J gene: TRBJ2-3
V gene: TRBV5-1
clone size: many
CDR3 protein: CASSPGPGREDTQYF
CDR3 DNA: TGCGCCAGCAGCCCCGGACCGGGAAGGGAAGATACGCAGTATTTT

D gene: NA
J gene: TRBJ2-4
V gene: TRBV7-2
clone size: many
CDR3 protein: CASTAGAKNIQYF
CDR3 DNA: TGTGCCAGCACGGCAGGGGCCAAAAACATTCAGTACTTC

D gene: TRBD1
J gene: TRBJ1-1
V gene: TRBV6-2/TRBV6-3
clone size: NA
CDR3 protein: CASSSGGQVNTEAFF
CDR3 DNA: TGTGCCAGCAGTTCAGGGGGACAGGTGAACACTGAAGCTTTCTTT

D gene: NA
J gene: TRBJ2-7
V gene: TRBV11-2
clone size: NA
CDR3 protein: CASSKIQGKNYEQYF
CDR3 DNA: TGTGCCAGCAGCAAAATACAGGGTAAGAACTACGAGCAGTACTTC

D gene: TRBD2
J gene: TRBJ2-1
V gene: TRBV4-1
clone size: many
CDR3 protein: CASSQDRLAGYNEQFF
CDR3 DNA: TGCGCCAGCAGCCAAGATAGGCTAGCGGGGTACAATGAGCAGTTCTTC

D gene: TRBD1
J gene: TRBJ1-1
V gene: TRBV7-6
clone size: NA
CDR3 protein: CASSHGTGFTEAFF
CDR3 DNA: TGTGCCAGCAGCCACGGGACAGGGTTTACTGAAGCTTTCTTT

D gene: NA
J gene: TRBJ2-7
V gene: TRBV4-2
clone size: many
CDR3 protein: CASSQDLRPALEQYF
CDR3 DNA: TGTGCCAGCAGCCAAGATCTAAGGCCGGCCCTGGAGCAGTACTTC

D gene: NA
J gene: TRBJ2-6
V gene: TRBV28
clone size: NA
CDR3 protein: CASGPTWRSGANVLTF
CDR3 DNA: TGTGCCAGCGGACCCACGTGGCGCTCTGGGGCCAACGTCCTGACTTTC

D gene: NA
J gene: TRBJ2-5
V gene: TRBV9
clone size: few
CDR3 protein: CASRPAGSGGETQYF
CDR3 DNA: TGTGCCAGCAGACCAGCAGGGAGTGGAGGAGAGACCCAGTACTTC

D gene: NA
J gene: TRBJ2-1
V gene: TRBV9
clone size: few
CDR3 protein: CASSVDVGNEQFF
CDR3 DNA: TGTGCCAGCAGCGTAGATGTAGGCAATGAGCAGTTCTTC

D gene: TRBD1
J gene: TRBJ2-5
V gene: TRBV18
clone size: NA
CDR3 protein: CASSPDVGTGQETQYF
CDR3 DNA: TGTGCCAGCTCACCCGATGTCGGGACAGGACAAGAGACCCAGTACTTC

D gene: NA
J gene: TRBJ2-5
V gene: TRBV7-3
clone size: few
CDR3 protein: CASSLSSRSETQYF
CDR3 DNA: TGTGCCAGCAGCTTAAGTTCGCGGTCGGAGACCCAGTACTTC

D gene: NA
J gene: TRBJ2-1
V gene: TRBV7-2
clone size: NA
CDR3 protein: CASSLDGASNEQFF
CDR3 DNA: TGTGCCAGCAGCTTAGACGGGGCCAGCAATGAGCAGTTCTTC

D gene: NA
J gene: TRBJ2-3
V gene: TRBV9
clone size: NA
CDR3 protein: CASSVAGINTQYF
CDR3 DNA: TGTGCCAGCAGCGTAGCGGGGATAAATACGCAGTATTTT

D gene: TRBD1
J gene: TRBJ2-2
V gene: TRBV12-3/TRBV12-4
clone size: NA
CDR3 protein: CASRVGQGAAGELFF
CDR3 DNA: TGTGCCAGCAGGGTGGGACAGGGGGCGGCCGGGGAGCTGTTTTTT